This T cell receptor beta chain was profiled in a study of post-analysis software for immune sequencing data. Turning to this clonotype: Its antigen is not known.

V lost 0 bases to trimming and J lost 1 base; unmatched junction nucleotides: 8. Germline values: CDR1 MNHEY, CDR2 SMNVEV (reference sequence). The CDR3 contains 18 residues. Presence of unique molecular identifiers characterized the TCR beta cDNA libraries. TCRdb called the PCR reads again in MiXCR, with one record for every CDR3 protein. The data hold fewer than 900,000 distinct CDR3 sequences, with around 46% observed a single time. Study observations and caveats: Same-batch samples co-clustered strongly by F measure. In patients, about five TRBV segments were more frequent than in controls, with TRBV5-6, TRBV5-1 and TRBV20-1 among them.

The chain is built from TRBV27 and TRBJ2-1; 8 positions agree with TRBD1. This receptor was obtained from a girl aged 10 to 17 with multiple sclerosis. The sequenced sample consisted of blood. The CDR3 loop is CASSLSSPGGPSYNEQFF. The CDR3 bases are TGTGCCAGCAGTTTATCCTCGCCAGGGGGCCCGTCCTACAATGAGCAGTTCTTC.